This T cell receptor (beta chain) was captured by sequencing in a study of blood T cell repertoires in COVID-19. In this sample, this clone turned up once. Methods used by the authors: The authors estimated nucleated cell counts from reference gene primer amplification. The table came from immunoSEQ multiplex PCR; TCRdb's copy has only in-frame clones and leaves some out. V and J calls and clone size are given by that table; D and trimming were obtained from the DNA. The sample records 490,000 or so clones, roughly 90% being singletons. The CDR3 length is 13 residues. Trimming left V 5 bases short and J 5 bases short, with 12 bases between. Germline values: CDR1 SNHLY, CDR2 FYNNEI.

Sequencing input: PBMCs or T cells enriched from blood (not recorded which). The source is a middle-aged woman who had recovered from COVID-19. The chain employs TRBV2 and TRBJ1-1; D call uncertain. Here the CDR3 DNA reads TGTGCCAGCAGTAAGGACGGAGGAACTGAAGCTTTCTTT. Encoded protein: CASSKDGGTEAFF.